The next 31 T cell receptor beta chains were all read from a single sample in a study of blood T cell repertoires in COVID-19. The assay was immunoSEQ multiplex PCR, and TCRdb's table has in-frame clones only and misses some. The profile shows 50,000 to 65,000 clones, roughly 90% of them singletons. Sequenced: peripheral blood. These receptors came from a man aged 55 to 70 with acute or convalescent COVID-19.

V is TRBV28 and J is TRBJ2-2; TRBD1 might be the D (6 bases). V lost 5 bases, J lost 1 base, and 23 bases lay in between. The CDR3 consists of 19 residues. Germline loops: CDR1 MDHEN, CDR2 SYDVKM. This CDR3 reads CASSTDSLKRKGNTGELFF. Written as DNA, the CDR3 is TGTGCCAGCAGTACGGACAGCCTCAAGCGAAAGGGGAACACCGGGGAGCTGTTTTTT.

The chain uses TRBV7-8 and TRBJ1-3; D is ambiguous. The V gene lost 3 bases and the J gene lost 0 bases, with 15 bases spanning the gap. Germline CDR1 SGHVS, CDR2 FQNEAQ. This CDR3 is built from 17 residues. CDR3 in DNA: TGTGCCAGCAGCTTCCGGGGTGCTTCGAACTCTGGAAACACCATATATTTT. This gives the protein CASSFRGASNSGNTIYF.

This rearrangement joins TRBV7-6 to TRBJ1-2; D gene uncertain. The CDR3 spans 12 residues. V was trimmed by 1 base and J by 5 bases, leaving 5 bases between them. In germline, CDR1 is SGHVS, CDR2 FNYEAQ. Written as DNA, the CDR3 is TGTGCCAGCAGCTTAGGGCCGTATGGCTACACCTTC. The encoded protein is CASSLGPYGYTF.

The rearrangement links TRBV11-3 to TRBJ2-2, with no clear D. Germline loops: CDR1 SGHNT, CDR2 YENEEA. The V and J ends lost 5 bases and 7 bases respectively, with 11 bases between them. This CDR3 contains 13 residues. The CDR3 DNA reads as TGTGCCAGCAGCCCACTATTGGGCGGGGAGCTGTTTTTT. Its translation: CASSPLLGGELFF.

This rearrangement joins TRBV3-1 (or the pseudogene TRBV3-2) to TRBJ2-3, with 10 nucleotides matching TRBD1. The junction had 14 bases not matched to a gene; V was cut back by 4 bases and J by 1 base. There are 19 residues in the CDR3. Germline-derived CDR1 and CDR2 are LGHDT and YNNKEL (reference sequence). CDR3 nucleotides: TGTGCCAGCAGCCCTCCCTCCCGCCCCGGGACAGGGGGCACAGATACGCAGTATTTT. Its translation: CASSPPSRPGTGGTDTQYF.

The chain is built from TRBV29-1 and TRBJ2-1; a weak D match, TRBD1 (6 bases). The germline V gene has CDR1 SQVTM and CDR2 ANQGSEA. This CDR3 has 11 amino acids. V lost 7 bases to trimming and J lost 7 bases, with 11 bases between them. CDR3 DNA sequence: TGCAGCGCCGGACAGCGGAATGAGCAGTTCTTC. This codes for CSAGQRNEQFF.

The genes are TRBV10-3 and TRBJ2-5, with D tentatively TRBD1 (6 bases). The CDR3 is 13 residues long. The V end lost 3 bases, the J end lost 4 bases, and 9 bases lay between the germline ends. In germline, CDR1 is ENHRY, CDR2 SYGVKD. CDR3 coding DNA: TGTGCCATCAGTGAACAGGGTCCAGAGACCCAGTACTTC. Protein: CAISEQGPETQYF.

This clone was counted between two and nine times. Written as DNA, the CDR3 is TGTGCCAGCAACCCGGGGACAGATACGCAGTATTTT. It encodes CASNPGTDTQYF. The chain joins TRBV7-9 to TRBJ2-3; D may be TRBD2 (5 bases). The CDR3 has 12 residues. The V and J ends lost 7 bases and 3 bases respectively, with 8 bases between them. Germline CDR1 reads SEHNR; CDR2 reads FQNEAQ (reference sequence).

This chain links TRBV2 with TRBJ2-7; the D is unclear. The length of the CDR3 is 13 residues. Trimming removed 10 bases at V and 0 bases at J, with 13 bases between. CDR1 is SNHLY, CDR2 FYNNEI, per germline. The CDR3 spells CANHAGNSYEQYF. CDR3 bases: TGTGCCAACCACGCAGGTAACTCCTACGAGCAGTACTTC.

The chain recombines TRBV10-3 with TRBJ2-2; 12 bases are shared with TRBD2. The junction had 14 bases not matched to a gene; V was cut back by 10 bases and J by 5 bases. Germline values: CDR1 ENHRY, CDR2 SYGVKD. The CDR3 extends over 17 amino acids. This chain's CDR3 is CATTLLAGGQQTGELFF. CDR3 nucleotides: TGTGCCACGACACTACTAGCGGGGGGACAACAAACCGGGGAGCTGTTTTTT.

V is TRBV4-1 and J is TRBJ2-1; possibly TRBD1 for D (5 bases). V shed 1 base and J shed 1 base, with 14 bases lying between them. The germline gives CDR1 MGHRA, CDR2 YSYEKL. This CDR3 spans 17 amino acids. The CDR3 DNA sequence: TGCGCCAGCAGCCAAGTAGTAGCCAGGGCTTCCTACAATGAGCAGTTCTTC. Amino acid sequence: CASSQVVARASYNEQFF.

This chain links TRBV10-3 with TRBJ2-7, with 9 bases identical to TRBD2. Germline V gives CDR1 ENHRY, CDR2 SYGVKD. The CDR3 is 16 amino acids. J lost 2 bases, V lost 2 bases, and 7 bases had no gene match. The CDR3 is CAISEARASGTYEQYF. CDR3 nucleotides: TGTGCCATCAGTGAGGCCCGCGCTAGCGGGACCTACGAGCAGTACTTC.

The rearrangement joins TRBV4-3 to TRBJ2-4, with D perhaps TRBD1 (6 bases). Germline lookup yields CDR1 LGHNA and CDR2 YSLEER. The CDR3 has 12 residues. Trimming removed 3 bases at V and 12 bases at J, with 12 bases between. CDR3 amino acids: CASSQDRDTQYF. CDR3 sequence (DNA): TGCGCCAGCAGCCAGGACCGGGACACTCAGTACTTC.

This chain uses TRBV27 with TRBJ1-3; TRBD1 matches at 7 bases. Per the germline V gene, CDR1 is MNHEY and CDR2 is SMNVEV (reference sequence). V dropped 0 bases and J dropped 0; count of bases not matched to a gene: 5. This CDR3 is built from 17 residues. CDR3 in DNA: TGTGCCAGCAGTTTATCTGCAGGGGGTTACTCTGGAAACACCATATATTTT. It translates to CASSLSAGGYSGNTIYF.

The CDR3 region is CASSYTYNEQFF. The CDR3 nucleotides are TGTGCCAGCAGCTATACATACAATGAGCAGTTCTTC. The chain is built from TRBV11-1 and TRBJ2-1, with unresolved D. The CDR3 contains 12 residues. Per the germline V gene, CDR1 is SGHAT and CDR2 is FQDESV (reference sequence). V was pared by 4 bases and J by 4 bases, with 5 bases between.

This clone occurred a few times. This chain joins TRBV19 and TRBJ1-5; D perhaps matches TRBD1 (5 bases). V lost 5 bases to trimming and J lost 1 base, with 15 bases between them. Germline V gene data show CDR1 as LNHDA and CDR2 as SQIVND (reference sequence). The length of the CDR3 is 16 residues. In DNA form, the CDR3 reads TGTGCCAGTAGTCAACCCCGGGACTTAAGCAATCAGCCCCAGCATTTT. It codes for CASSQPRDLSNQPQHF.

This chain links TRBV6-2 or TRBV6-3 with TRBJ2-3, with D possibly TRBD2 on 6 matching bases. With 3 bases removed from V and 0 bases from J, the gap between germline ends came to 13 bases. Germline V lookup: CDR1 MNHEY, CDR2 SVGEGT. This CDR3 comprises 16 residues. CDR3 in DNA: TGTGCCAGCAGTTATGGGGGGACCTATAGCACAGATACGCAGTATTTT. This encodes CASSYGGTYSTDTQYF.

The chain carries TRBV24-1 and TRBJ2-1; 10 bases align to TRBD1. The CDR3 runs 15 residues. J gave up 7 bases and V 3 bases, and 5 bases lay outside the gene matches. The germline V gene has CDR1 KGHDR and CDR2 SFDVKD. The CDR3, as DNA: TGTGCCACCAGTGATCAGGACAGGGGGAGAAATGAGCAGTTCTTC. Its protein product is CATSDQDRGRNEQFF.

Only one count was recorded for this clone. The rearrangement uses TRBV5-1 and TRBJ1-1; 7 nucleotides match TRBD1. Trimming cost V 0 bases and J 1 base; bases outside gene matches: 3. The CDR3 has 15 amino acids. Germline V CDR1 and CDR2: SGHRS, YFSETQ. The CDR3 bases are TGCGCCAGCAGCTTGGAGGCAGGGGGGAACACTGAAGCTTTCTTT. Translation: CASSLEAGGNTEAFF. The whole variable domain, remainder taken from reference TRBV5-1 and TRBJ1-1, is KAGVTQTPRYLIKTRGQQVTLSCSPISGHRSVSWYQQTPGQGLQFLFEYFSETQRNKGNFPGRFSGRQFSNSRSEMNVSTLELGDSALYLCASSLEAGGNTEAFFGQGTRLTVV.

This clone was detected only a few times. The rearrangement links TRBV15 to TRBJ2-7, with D perhaps matching TRBD1 (5 bases). The CDR3 loop spans 15 amino acids. The germline CDR1 and CDR2 sequences are LNHNV and YYDKDF (reference sequence). V gave up 4 bases and J gave up 5 bases, with 18 bases separating them. CDR3 coding DNA: TGTGCCACCAGCAAGAAGGCCAGGGCGGCGGACGAGCAGTACTTC. It translates to CATSKKARAADEQYF.

The chain links TRBV29-1 to TRBJ1-4; 7 positions match TRBD1. Trimming cost V 4 bases and J 1 base; bases outside gene matches: 6. Germline CDR1 reads SQVTM; CDR2 reads ANQGSEA. The CDR3 has 15 amino acids. The CDR3 spells CSVGARGETNEKLFF. The CDR3 region has the DNA TGCAGCGTTGGCGCCAGGGGGGAAACTAATGAAAAACTGTTTTTT. Using reference TRBV29-1 and TRBJ1-4 for the parts outside the CDR3, the full variable domain is SAVISQKPSRDICQRGTSLTIQCQVDSQVTMMFWYRQQPGQSLTLIATANQGSEATYESGFVIDKFPISRPNLTFSTLTVSNMSPEDSSIYLCSVGARGETNEKLFFGSGTQLSVL.

The V call is TRBV6-1, the J call TRBJ2-1; TRBD1 agrees at 9 bases. Germline V gives CDR1 MNHNS, CDR2 SASEGT. After removal of 3 bases from V and 4 bases from J, the junction contained 4 bases not matched to a gene. The CDR3 length is 15 residues. In nucleotides, the CDR3 is TGTGCCAGCAGTGAGACAGGGGGGTTATACAATGAGCAGTTCTTC. It yields the protein CASSETGGLYNEQFF.

The V and J genes are TRBV5-4 and TRBJ2-3; possible D gene TRBD2, 5 bases. The germline CDR1 and CDR2 sequences are SGHNT and YYREEE (reference sequence). The CDR3 consists of 14 residues. Trimming took off 3 bases at V and 4 bases at J, with 12 bases between the two ends. CDR3 nucleotides: TGTGCCAGCAGCTCCTGGACTTCACCAGATACGCAGTATTTT. Protein product: CASSSWTSPDTQYF.

The chain links TRBV7-2 to TRBJ2-2; 8 bases line up with TRBD2. This CDR3 contains 18 residues. Germline V lookup: CDR1 SGHTA, CDR2 FQGNSA. V was clipped by 1 base and J by 4 bases; unmatched bases: 11. This CDR3 reads CASSLVGVQRGTTGELFF. The CDR3 DNA reads TGTGCCAGCAGCTTAGTGGGGGTGCAGCGGGGGACCACCGGGGAGCTGTTTTTT.

The V and J genes are TRBV4-3 and TRBJ1-1; unclear D gene. V lost 9 bases to trimming and J lost 1 base, with 15 bases between them. The CDR3 is made up of 14 amino acids. CDR1 and CDR2 (germline): LGHNA, YSLEER. The CDR3 spells CAREMDWGNTEAFF. DNA for the CDR3: TGCGCCAGGGAGATGGACTGGGGGAACACTGAAGCTTTCTTT.

V and J are TRBV7-6 and TRBJ2-3; D might be TRBD2 (5 bases). Germline CDR1 and CDR2: SGHVS and FNYEAQ. The CDR3 contains 16 residues. V was clipped by 4 bases and J by 0 bases, with 14 bases between them. The CDR3 DNA follows: TGTGCCAGCAGCTCAGTCTTCCGGGATAGCACAGATACGCAGTATTTT. Amino acids: CASSSVFRDSTDTQYF.

In DNA form, the CDR3 reads TGTGCCGGTGGACAGGGGGTTTCTCAAGAGACCCAGTACTTC. Its translation is CAGGQGVSQETQYF. The V and J genes are TRBV5-4 and TRBJ2-5; 10 nucleotides align to TRBD1. Germline loops: CDR1 SGHNT, CDR2 YYREEE (reference sequence). V trimming: 10 bases; J trimming: 2 bases; junction bases outside the gene matches: 8. The CDR3 runs to 14 residues.

V is TRBV11-2 and J is TRBJ1-4; TRBD1 matches 9 bases. V lost 5 bases to trimming and J lost 6 bases; unmatched junction nucleotides: 7. Germline V gives CDR1 SGHAT, CDR2 FQNNGV. The CDR3 contains 15 residues. This CDR3 is CASSPRGTGYEKLFF. CDR3 nucleotide sequence: TGTGCCAGCAGCCCCCGAGGGACAGGGTATGAAAAACTGTTTTTT.

The chain recombines TRBV25-1 with TRBJ2-7; D is perhaps TRBD1 (6 bases). Trimming cost V 4 bases and J 2 bases, with 6 bases left between them. This CDR3 has 12 amino acids. Per germline, CDR1 MGHDK and CDR2 SYGVNS. CDR3 DNA: TGTGCCAGCAGTGGGGACACCTACGAGCAGTACTTC. The encoded protein is CASSGDTYEQYF.

The chain couples TRBV7-9 to TRBJ2-1, with D perhaps TRBD2 (5 bases). The V gene lost 3 bases and the J gene lost 8 bases, with 17 bases spanning the gap. The CDR3 is 15 residues long. Germline values: CDR1 SEHNR, CDR2 FQNEAQ (reference sequence). CDR3 residues: CASSFKLSSNYEQFF. The CDR3 coding sequence is TGTGCCAGCAGCTTTAAACTATCTAGCAACTATGAGCAGTTCTTC.

The chain recombines TRBV28 with TRBJ1-2; 12 bases map to TRBD1. The trim removed 6 bases at V and 8 bases at J, leaving 7 bases unmatched. The CDR3 runs to 14 residues. CDR1 is MDHEN, CDR2 SYDVKM, per germline. The CDR3 here is CASRVGQGAEGYTF. The CDR3 DNA sequence: TGTGCCAGCAGAGTGGGACAGGGGGCTGAAGGCTACACCTTC.